These 10 T cell receptor beta chains were sequenced from one sample in a study of T-cell memory formation after mild COVID-19. TCRdb analysed the 5' RACE reads with MiXCR anew, one entry per CDR3 protein. Here the sample spans about 180,000 distinct CDR3 sequences, about a sixth being singletons. Material for sequencing was PBMCs or a T cell subset sorted from them (not recorded which). These receptors came from an adult woman who had mild COVID-19 (a few samples of this study predate the infection). Cell type and time point are not known.

This sequence joins TRBV12-3 or TRBV12-4 and TRBJ1-4, with unresolved D. The CDR3 is made up of 14 amino acids. Trimming removed 2 bases from V and 4 bases from J, with 8 bases in between. The DNA for the CDR3 is TGTGCCAGCAGTTTAATACGGCGTAATGAAAAACTGTTTTTT. This encodes CASSLIRRNEKLFF.

This clonotype was recorded a few times. The CDR3 spells CASSLPQRGGPGSSYNEQFF. CDR3 coding DNA: TGTGCCAGCAGCTTACCTCAGCGGGGGGGCCCCGGCTCCTCCTACAATGAGCAGTTCTTC. This rearrangement joins TRBV7-6 to TRBJ2-1, with 10 bases identical to TRBD2. Germline V gene sequence: CDR1 SGHVS, CDR2 FNYEAQ. The CDR3 consists of 20 residues. The J segment lost 0 bases and the V segment lost 2 bases, leaving 13 bases of the junction unmatched. The complete variable domain, with remaining parts taken from reference TRBV7-6 and TRBJ2-1, reads GAGVSQSPRYKVTKRGQDVALRCDPISGHVSLYWYRQALGQGPEFLTYFNYEAQQDKSGLPNDRFSAERPEGSISTLTIQRTEQRDSAMYRCASSLPQRGGPGSSYNEQFFGPGTRLTVL.

The V and J genes are TRBV14 and TRBJ2-7; TRBD2 matches 7 bases. The CDR3 spans 16 residues. The junction had 9 bases not matched to a gene; V was cut back by 1 base and J by 3 bases. Germline CDR1 SGHDN, CDR2 FVKESK. CDR3 sequence: CASSQGGSGGFYEQYF. In nucleotides, the CDR3 is TGTGCCAGCAGCCAAGGCGGTTCCGGGGGGTTCTACGAGCAGTACTTC.

The genes are TRBV2 and TRBJ1-4, with 7 nucleotides matching TRBD1. Germline loops: CDR1 SNHLY, CDR2 FYNNEI. CDR3 length equals 16 residues. Germline trimming cut 7 bases from V and 8 bases from J; bases unmatched to any gene: 16. The CDR3, as DNA: TGTGCCAGCACGCGAGCTAGACAGGGAACTGGAGAAAAACTGTTTTTT. It is translated as CASTRARQGTGEKLFF. Full variable domain (remainder filled in from reference TRBV2 and TRBJ1-4): EPEVTQTPSHQVTQMGQEVILRCVPISNHLYFYWYRQILGQKVEFLVSFYNNEISEKSEIFDDQFSVERPDGSNFTLKIRSTKLEDSAMYFCASTRARQGTGEKLFFGSGTQLSVL.

The V gene is TRBV7-2, the J gene TRBJ2-2; D is possibly TRBD1 (5 bases). This CDR3 has 16 amino acids. The germline CDR1 and CDR2 sequences are SGHTA and FQGNSA. Trimming took off 1 base at V and 4 bases at J, with 13 bases between the two ends. CDR3 residues: CASSLGAGRSTGELFF. CDR3 coding DNA: TGTGCCAGCAGCTTAGGAGCAGGGCGTAGCACCGGGGAGCTGTTTTTT.

The table lists this clonotype with a few counts. The V and J genes are TRBV3-1 and TRBJ2-1; D is possibly TRBD1 or TRBD2 (6 bases each). Germline-derived CDR1 and CDR2 are LGHDT and YNNKEL (reference sequence). Trimming pared 7 bases from V and 6 bases from J, leaving 13 bases between. This CDR3 is built from 13 residues. The CDR3 coding sequence is TGTGCCAGCAAGGGGGGAGTAGGCAATGAGCAGTTCTTC. This sequence encodes CASKGGVGNEQFF.

This clonotype was seen more than once but under ten times. V is TRBV30 and J is TRBJ2-7, with D perhaps matching TRBD1 or TRBD2 (5 bases each). This CDR3 spans 12 amino acids. Germline values: CDR1 GTSNPN, CDR2 SVGIG (reference sequence). Trimming cost V 6 bases and J 3 bases, with 12 bases left between them. The CDR3: CACSRDGYEQYF. The CDR3 DNA sequence: TGTGCCTGCTCTCGGGACGGCTACGAGCAGTACTTC.

This clonotype was counted between two and nine times. J is TRBJ2-3 and V is TRBV27, with 9 bases fitting TRBD1. This CDR3 has 16 residues. Germline lookup yields CDR1 MNHEY and CDR2 SMNVEV (reference sequence). The V gene end was trimmed by 5 bases and the J gene end by 1 base; junction bases not matched to a gene: 7. The CDR3 is CASSPHRGRGTDTQYF. The CDR3 nucleotides read TGTGCCAGCAGTCCCCACAGGGGGCGCGGCACAGATACGCAGTATTTT.

This clonotype was recorded at least ten times. The rearrangement joins TRBV5-1 to TRBJ1-6, with TRBD1 matching 8 bases. The V gene end was trimmed by 4 bases and the J gene end by 12 bases; junction bases not matched to a gene: 15. The CDR3 runs 16 residues. Germline CDR1 SGHRS, CDR2 YFSETQ. As DNA, the CDR3 is TGCGCCAGCAGCGAAGACGGGACAGGTCGTAAGGGACCCCTCCACTTT. As protein: CASSEDGTGRKGPLHF.

This rearrangement joins TRBV15 to TRBJ2-7, with unresolved D. This CDR3 spans 14 amino acids. Per the germline V gene, CDR1 is LNHNV and CDR2 is YYDKDF (reference sequence). V lost 1 base and J lost 0, with 7 bases in between. The CDR3 protein is CATSRGRNSYEQYF. CDR3 bases: TGTGCCACCAGCAGAGGTCGGAACTCCTACGAGCAGTACTTC. The full variable domain, its missing parts supplied by reference TRBV15 and TRBJ2-7, is DAMVIQNPRYQVTQFGKPVTLSCSQTLNHNVMYWYQQKSSQAPKLLFHYYDKDFNNEADTPDNFQSRRPNTSFCFLDIRSPGLGDTAMYLCATSRGRNSYEQYFGPGTRLTVT.